Presented here are 27 T cell receptor beta chains from one specimen sequenced in a study of blood T cells in healthy people across ages. A second PCR, run for about 7 to 11 cycles, used a sample-barcoded 5' primer plus a J-beta primer mix. MiXCR was run by TCRdb on the 5' RACE reads, yielding one entry per CDR3 protein. Of some 1.5 million distinct CDR3 sequences listed, approximately 30% are singletons. The sequenced sample was blood. These receptors originate from a woman aged 25-40 years in good health.

The genes are TRBV7-2 and TRBJ2-1, with 8 bases lining up with TRBD2. Germline trimming cut 3 bases from V and 8 bases from J; bases unmatched to any gene: 6. The CDR3 extends over 14 amino acids. The germline V gene has CDR1 SGHTA and CDR2 FQGNSA. The CDR3 coding sequence is TGTGCCAGCAGCTTCTCGCGGGAGGTCCATGAGCAGTTCTTC. Its protein product is CASSFSREVHEQFF.

The chain joins TRBV5-6 to TRBJ2-1, with D perhaps assigned TRBD1 or TRBD2 (5 bases each). The V and J ends lost 0 bases and 9 bases respectively, with 13 bases between them. CDR1 and CDR2 from the germline V gene are SGHDT and YYEEEE. There are 14 residues in the CDR3. CDR3 in amino acids: CASSLVTRGREQFF. For the CDR3, the DNA is TGTGCCAGCAGCTTGGTAACCCGGGGACGTGAGCAGTTCTTC.

This clonotype was seen a few times. The chain employs TRBV7-9 and TRBJ2-1; D uncertain. Germline assignment: CDR1 SEHNR and CDR2 FQNEAQ (reference sequence). The length of the CDR3 is 15 residues. V was pared by 1 base and J by 0 bases, with 7 bases between. CDR3 sequence: CASSLVALSYNEQFF. The CDR3 bases are TGTGCCAGCAGCTTAGTTGCGCTCTCCTACAATGAGCAGTTCTTC.

The rearrangement joins TRBV5-6 to TRBJ2-3; 12 nucleotides match TRBD2. CDR1 and CDR2 (germline): SGHDT, YYEEEE. This CDR3 comprises 17 residues. V dropped 0 bases and J dropped 2; count of bases not matched to a gene: 4. The CDR3 loop is CASSLVSSGGDTDTQYF. Here the CDR3 DNA reads TGTGCCAGCAGCTTGGTTTCTAGCGGGGGGGACACAGATACGCAGTATTTT.

This clonotype came up once. The chain is built from TRBV20-1 and TRBJ2-2, with D possibly being TRBD2 (6 bases). Germline V gives CDR1 DFQATT, CDR2 SNEGSKA (reference sequence). The CDR3 contains 15 residues. Trimming shortened V by 3 bases and J by 2 bases, and 13 bases separated the two germline ends. The CDR3 sequence is CSARVPGLNTGELFF. CDR3 bases: TGCAGTGCTAGGGTGCCGGGACTTAACACCGGGGAGCTGTTTTTT.

This clonotype was found many times. The chain is built from TRBV7-2 and TRBJ2-1; TRBD2 aligns across 8 bases. The length of the CDR3 is 16 residues. Germline V gene lookup returns CDR1 SGHTA and CDR2 FQGNSA. The V segment lost 5 bases and the J segment 7 bases; nucleotides outside the gene matches: 13. The CDR3 here is CASSPPGLAGLNEQFF. The CDR3 bases are TGTGCCAGCAGCCCCCCGGGGTTAGCGGGGTTAAATGAGCAGTTCTTC.

This clonotype was picked up a small number of times. The chain is built from TRBV2 and TRBJ1-6, with 9 bases lining up with TRBD1. The CDR3 contains 15 residues. Trimming at V came to 6 bases and at J to 9 bases, leaving 9 bases not matched to a gene. Germline CDR1 SNHLY, CDR2 FYNNEI. The CDR3, as DNA: TGTGCCAGCAGGGGCACCGGGACAGGGAGTTCACCCCTCCACTTT. Translated: CASRGTGTGSSPLHF.

This clonotype was detected only a few times. This chain connects TRBV7-9 to TRBJ1-1, with D perhaps matching TRBD1 (6 bases). CDR1 is SEHNR, CDR2 FQNEAQ, per germline (reference sequence). Trimming removed 3 bases at V and 6 bases at J, with 17 bases between. This CDR3 has 15 residues. CDR3 sequence (DNA): TGTGCCAGCAGCTTCGTACAGGGCCCTATGGCTGAAGCTTTCTTT. The encoded protein is CASSFVQGPMAEAFF.

The rearrangement links TRBV20-1 to TRBJ2-3; D possibly corresponds to TRBD2 (6 bases). The germline CDR1 and CDR2 sequences are DFQATT and SNEGSKA (reference sequence). Trimming took off 1 base at V and 3 bases at J, with 11 bases between the two ends. The CDR3 has 14 amino acids. The CDR3 sequence is CSARGGVMTDTQYF. The DNA of the CDR3 is TGCAGTGCTAGAGGGGGGGTCATGACAGATACGCAGTATTTT.

The J gene is TRBJ2-7, the V gene TRBV25-1; 7 bases map to TRBD1. The CDR3 is 15 amino acids. The germline V gene has CDR1 MGHDK and CDR2 SYGVNS. The V gene end was trimmed by 4 bases and the J gene end by 1 base; junction bases not matched to a gene: 7. The CDR3 protein is CASSAVRTGSYEQYF. The CDR3, as DNA: TGTGCCAGCAGTGCAGTTCGGACAGGATCCTACGAGCAGTACTTC.

V gene TRBV7-9 combines with J gene TRBJ2-3; D might be TRBD2 (6 bases). CDR3 size: 11 residues. Trimming cost V 10 bases and J 6 bases, with 11 bases left between them. CDR1 is SEHNR and CDR2 is FQNEAQ in the germline V gene (reference sequence). The CDR3 DNA follows: TGTGCCATCGAGGCGGGGGATACGCAGTATTTT. It translates to CAIEAGDTQYF.

With regard to this clonotype: A much larger clone is a single base away; this may be a read error. V is TRBV4-2 and J is TRBJ2-1; no clear D. The CDR3 runs to 13 residues. Germline values: CDR1 LGHNA, CDR2 YNFKEQ. V was shortened by 0 bases and J by 7 bases, with 7 bases between the two germline ends. CDR3 nucleotides: TGTGCCAGCAGCCAAGAGCAAATAAATGAGCAGTTCTTC. Protein: CASSQEQINEQFF.

This clonotype was observed a few times. A read error may account for a junction end that differs from germline. CDR3 sequence: CASTGGSSGASVLTF. The CDR3 DNA is TGTGCCAGCACGGGGGGGTCTTCTGGGGCCAGCGTCCTGACTTTC. The rearrangement joins TRBV12-3 or TRBV12-4 to TRBJ2-6, with 8 bases aligning to TRBD2. The CDR3 has 15 residues.

The CDR3 DNA reads TGTGCCAGCAGTTTTAGCCGCGGTGGGGGGGGCAGAGAGACCCAGTACTTC. Translating it yields CASSFSRGGGGRETQYF. V is TRBV12-3 or TRBV12-4 and J is TRBJ2-5; a weak D match, TRBD2 (7 bases). This CDR3 contains 17 residues. The V end was cut by 3 bases, the J end by 4 bases, with 21 bases between.

This clonotype was counted many times. The chain recombines TRBV27 with TRBJ2-5; tentatively, D is TRBD2 (5 bases). The length of the CDR3 is 16 residues. The ends were cut back, 5 bases at V and 4 bases at J, with 20 bases in the middle. Germline lookup yields CDR1 MNHEY and CDR2 SMNVEV (reference sequence). The CDR3 loop reads CASSPLAGPLGETQYF. The CDR3 nucleotides read TGTGCCAGCAGTCCCCTCGCGGGCCCCTTGGGAGAGACCCAGTACTTC.

The V gene is TRBV9, the J gene TRBJ2-3, with TRBD2 as a possible D gene (6 bases). CDR1 and CDR2 (germline): SGDLS, YYNGEE. CDR3 length equals 16 residues. Trimming took off 3 bases at V and 2 bases at J, with 16 bases between the two ends. The CDR3 region is CASSALSGGYTDTQYF. In DNA, the CDR3 is TGTGCCAGCAGCGCGTTATCCGGGGGTTACACAGATACGCAGTATTTT.

On this clonotype itself: At one end the junction does not follow the germline gene, possibly because of a read error. The chain employs TRBV20-1 and TRBJ2-2; maybe TRBD2 (6 bases). The CDR3 loop spans 14 amino acids. Germline lookup yields CDR1 DFQATT and CDR2 SNEGSKA (reference sequence). In DNA form, the CDR3 reads TGCAGTGCTAGCATGGAGGGTAGCACCGGGGAGCGGTTTTTT. It encodes CSASMEGSTGERFF.

Concerning this clonotype itself: At one boundary the junction diverges from the germline segment, which might be a read error. V is TRBV6-5 and J is TRBJ1-1; D gene uncertain. From germline, CDR1 is MNHEY and CDR2 SVGAGI. The CDR3 is 15 amino acids. The DNA for the CDR3 is TGTGCCATCAGTGAGTCTATCGGGAAGAACACTGAAGCTTTCTTT. It specifies CAISESIGKNTEAFF.

In this sample, this clonotype turned up a few times. CDR3 nucleotides: TGTGCCAGCAGGGAACGGGGGGGGCCAGATACGCAGTATTTT. Its translation: CASRERGGPDTQYF. This chain connects TRBV6-1 to TRBJ2-3, with 8 bases that match TRBD2. This CDR3 has 14 amino acids. CDR1 MNHNS and CDR2 SASEGT come from the germline V gene. Trimming took 6 bases from V and 4 from J; bases not matched to a gene: 6.

As for this clonotype: Relative to the germline gene, one junction end is altered; a read error may explain this. The chain joins TRBV12-3 or TRBV12-4 to TRBJ2-1, with D maybe TRBD2 (7 bases). This CDR3 contains 12 residues. The CDR3 is CVSGRGGGEQFF. The CDR3 region has the DNA TGTGTCAGCGGCCGAGGGGGGGGAGAGCAGTTCTTC.

This chain joins TRBV7-9 and TRBJ1-5; weak D call: TRBD1 (6 bases). This CDR3 is 13 amino acids long. V lost 9 bases, J lost 7 bases, and 16 bases lay in between. Germline lookup yields CDR1 SEHNR and CDR2 FQNEAQ (reference sequence). CDR3 amino acids: CASSYYQGQPQHF. The CDR3 DNA sequence: TGTGCCAGTTCATACTATCAGGGGCAGCCCCAGCATTTT.

The gene calls are TRBV30 and TRBJ2-7, with 10 bases matching TRBD2. The CDR3 spans 13 residues. Germline trimming cut 4 bases from V and 3 bases from J; bases unmatched to any gene: 3. Germline CDR1 and CDR2: GTSNPN and SVGIG (reference sequence). In DNA form, the CDR3 reads TGTGCCTGGAAAGCGGGGGGGTACTACGAGCAGTACTTC. Protein sequence: CAWKAGGYYEQYF.

V usage is TRBV4-1 and J usage is TRBJ2-4, with 9 bases fitting TRBD2. The DNA end lines up better with TRBJ2-7; the J call may be wrong. Looked up from germline, CDR1 is MGHRA and CDR2 is YSYEKL. The CDR3 covers 17 residues. The CDR3 spells CASSQDPVAGANPEQYF. The CDR3 bases are TGCGCCAGCAGCCAAGACCCCGTAGCGGGGGCTAATCCCGAGCAGTACTTC.

This clonotype was observed a few times. This chain links TRBV7-9 with TRBJ1-2; D gene ambiguous. The length of the CDR3 is 14 residues. Deletions cut 4 bases from V and 0 bases from J, with 9 bases between. The germline V gene has CDR1 SEHNR and CDR2 FQNEAQ (reference sequence). CDR3 coding DNA: TGTGCCAGCAGCTGGGAACAAACTAACTATGGCTACACCTTC. Translating gives CASSWEQTNYGYTF.

This clonotype was seen more than once but under ten times. J is TRBJ2-6 and V is TRBV7-2, with TRBD2 matching over 11 bases. Losses at the gene ends were 6 bases for V and 3 bases for J; bases not matched to a gene: 10. In germline, CDR1 is SGHTA, CDR2 FQGNSA. The CDR3 sequence is 18 residues long. CDR3 residues: CASSPRTSGWGGANVLTF. The CDR3 bases are TGTGCCAGCAGTCCGAGGACTAGCGGGTGGGGTGGGGCCAACGTCCTGACTTTC.

This clonotype was observed a handful of times. A read error may produce the germline difference seen at one junction end. The J gene is TRBJ2-7, the V gene TRBV5-1; a weak D match, TRBD1 (5 bases). Germline V gene lookup returns CDR1 SGHRS and CDR2 YFSETQ. There are 16 residues in the CDR3. The CDR3 protein is CASSASDSGSRYEQYF. The DNA of the CDR3 is TGCGCTAGCAGCGCCTCTGACTCAGGGTCTCGGTACGAGCAGTACTTC.

This sequence joins TRBV28 and TRBJ2-3; D gene ambiguous. The germline CDR1 and CDR2 sequences are MDHEN and SYDVKM. CDR3 size: 12 residues. V was clipped by 1 base and J by 8 bases, with 7 bases between them. The CDR3 sequence: CASSLYLGTQYF. The CDR3, as DNA: TGTGCCAGCAGTTTATACTTGGGTACGCAGTATTTT. The full variable domain, in which reference TRBV28 and TRBJ2-3 provide the parts outside the CDR3, is DVKVTQSSRYLVKRTGEKVFLECVQDMDHENMFWYRQDPGLGLRLIYFSYDVKMKEKGDIPEGYSVSREKKERFSLILESASTNQTSMYLCASSLYLGTQYFGPGTRLTVL.